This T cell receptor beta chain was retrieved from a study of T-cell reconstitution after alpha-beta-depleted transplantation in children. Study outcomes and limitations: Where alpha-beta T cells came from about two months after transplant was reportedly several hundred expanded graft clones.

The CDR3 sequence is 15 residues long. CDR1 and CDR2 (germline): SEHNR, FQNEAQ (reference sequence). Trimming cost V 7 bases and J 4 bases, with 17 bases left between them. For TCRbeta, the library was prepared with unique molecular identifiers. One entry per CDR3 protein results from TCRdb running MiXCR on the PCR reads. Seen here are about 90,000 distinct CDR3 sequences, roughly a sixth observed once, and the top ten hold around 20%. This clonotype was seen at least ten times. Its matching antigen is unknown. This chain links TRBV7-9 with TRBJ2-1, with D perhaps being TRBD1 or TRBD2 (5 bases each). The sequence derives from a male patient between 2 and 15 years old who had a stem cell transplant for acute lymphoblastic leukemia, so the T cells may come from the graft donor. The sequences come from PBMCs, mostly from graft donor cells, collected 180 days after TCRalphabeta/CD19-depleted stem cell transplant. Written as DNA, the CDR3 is TGTGCCAGCACCCTTCAGGGACCGGCTTACAATGAGCAGTTCTTC. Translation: CASTLQGPAYNEQFF.